This T cell receptor beta chain was documented in a study of blood T cell repertoires in COVID-19. TCRdb's copy holds only in-frame clones and misses some; the assay was immunoSEQ multiplex PCR. The table has under 85,000 clones, approximately 83% seen once. V lost 0 bases to trimming and J lost 13 bases, with 16 bases between them. The CDR3 runs 13 residues. Germline V gives CDR1 SGHAT, CDR2 FQNNGV. Sequenced: peripheral blood. The chain joins TRBV11-2 to TRBJ2-7; tentative D call: TRBD1 (5 bases). The receptor was derived from a man aged 35 to 55 with COVID-19, enrolled during active disease. The CDR3 nucleotides are TGTGCCAGCAGCTTAGAGCATCCGGCAGGGCTATACTTC. It yields the protein CASSLEHPAGLYF.